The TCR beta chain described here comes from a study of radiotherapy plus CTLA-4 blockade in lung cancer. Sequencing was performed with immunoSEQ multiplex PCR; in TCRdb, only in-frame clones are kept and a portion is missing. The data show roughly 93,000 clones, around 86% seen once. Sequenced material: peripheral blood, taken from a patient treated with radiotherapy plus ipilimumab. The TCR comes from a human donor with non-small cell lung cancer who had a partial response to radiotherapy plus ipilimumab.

CDR3 coding DNA: TGTGCCAGCAGGCCAGGGGGCACCGGGGAGCTGTTTTTT. This encodes CASRPGGTGELFF. This chain joins TRBV7-2 and TRBJ2-2; 7 bases are shared with TRBD1. The CDR3 has 13 residues. Germline V CDR1 and CDR2: SGHTA, FQGNSA. V lost 6 bases to trimming and J lost 4 bases; unmatched junction nucleotides: 2.